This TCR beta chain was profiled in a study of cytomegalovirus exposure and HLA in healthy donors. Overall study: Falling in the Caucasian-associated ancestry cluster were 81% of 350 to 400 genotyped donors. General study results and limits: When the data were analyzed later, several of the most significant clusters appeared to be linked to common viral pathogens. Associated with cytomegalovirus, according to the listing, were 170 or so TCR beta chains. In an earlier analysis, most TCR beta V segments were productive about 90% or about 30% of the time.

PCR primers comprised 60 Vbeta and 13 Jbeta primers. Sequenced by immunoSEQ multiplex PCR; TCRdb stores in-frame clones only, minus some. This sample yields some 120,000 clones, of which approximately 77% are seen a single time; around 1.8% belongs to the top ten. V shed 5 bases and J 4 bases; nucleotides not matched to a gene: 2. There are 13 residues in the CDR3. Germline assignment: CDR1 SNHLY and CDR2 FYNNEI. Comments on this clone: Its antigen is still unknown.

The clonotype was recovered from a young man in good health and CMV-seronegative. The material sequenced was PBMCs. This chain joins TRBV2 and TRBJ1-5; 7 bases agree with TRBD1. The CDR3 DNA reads TGTGCCAGCAGTCGGGACAGAAATCAGCCCCAGCATTTT. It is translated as CASSRDRNQPQHF.